The 6 T cell receptor beta chains listed next were all sequenced from one sample in a study of blood T cell repertoires in COVID-19. Data came from immunoSEQ multiplex PCR; TCRdb stores just in-frame clones and leaves some out. The profile shows almost 200,000 clones, around 81% of them singletons. Sequences were obtained from peripheral blood. Every receptor here comes from a man between 60 and 70 years old with COVID-19, enrolled during active disease.

Comment on this clone: This sample includes further DNA sequences coding for the same CDR3. This rearrangement joins TRBV12-3 or TRBV12-4 to TRBJ2-1, with a weak D call TRBD2 (5 bases). V gave up 3 bases and J gave up 9 bases, with 9 bases separating them. This CDR3 is 12 amino acids long. The CDR3, as DNA: TGTGCCAGCAGTTTGAGGGCGGGTGAGCAGTTCTTC. Amino acid sequence: CASSLRAGEQFF.

The J gene is TRBJ1-2, the V gene TRBV6-1; D remains ambiguous. The germline V gene has CDR1 MNHNS and CDR2 SASEGT. This CDR3 comprises 13 residues. V dropped 3 bases and J dropped 7 bases, with 12 bases sitting between them. The CDR3 bases are TGTGCCAGCAGTGAGTCAGCGGGGTCTGGCTACACCTTC. It yields the protein CASSESAGSGYTF.

The chain has TRBV2 and TRBJ2-2, with D possibly matching TRBD1 (6 bases). The length of the CDR3 is 13 residues. CDR1 and CDR2 from the germline V gene are SNHLY and FYNNEI. Trimming pared 4 bases from V and 8 bases from J, leaving 11 bases between. DNA for the CDR3: TGTGCCAGCAGTGGGACAGAGGGGGGGGAGCTGTTTTTT. Residues: CASSGTEGGELFF.

The chain couples TRBV30 to TRBJ1-6, with D possibly being TRBD1 (6 bases). The CDR3 totals 15 residues. V was cut by 3 bases and J by 14 bases, with 23 bases left in between. Germline CDR1 is GTSNPN and CDR2 is SVGIG (reference sequence). The CDR3, as DNA: TGTGCCTGGAGCGACTCTGGAGCAGGGGCCTTCACCCTCCACTTT. Its translation: CAWSDSGAGAFTLHF.

The chain recombines TRBV19 with TRBJ1-1, with 8 bases matching TRBD1. Germline V gives CDR1 LNHDA, CDR2 SQIVND (reference sequence). The V and J ends lost 5 bases and 4 bases, in that order; junction bases with no gene match: 6. This CDR3 region has 14 residues. CDR3 loop: CASSFQGAITEAFF. DNA of the CDR3: TGTGCCAGTAGTTTTCAGGGGGCGATCACTGAAGCTTTCTTT. The full variable domain, its missing parts supplied by reference TRBV19 and TRBJ1-1, is DGGITQSPKYLFRKEGQNVTLSCEQNLNHDAMYWYRQDPGQGLRLIYYSQIVNDFQKGDIAEGYSVSREKKESFPLTVTSAQKNPTAFYLCASSFQGAITEAFFGQGTRLTVV.

The CDR3 reads CASSQDGTASYEQYF. The DNA for the CDR3 is TGCGCCAGCAGCCAAGATGGGACAGCCTCCTACGAGCAGTACTTC. This chain links TRBV4-1 with TRBJ2-7; 7 bases map to TRBD1. CDR1 MGHRA and CDR2 YSYEKL come from the germline V gene. The J segment lost 0 bases and the V segment lost 0 bases, leaving 2 bases of the junction unmatched. This CDR3 region has 15 residues.